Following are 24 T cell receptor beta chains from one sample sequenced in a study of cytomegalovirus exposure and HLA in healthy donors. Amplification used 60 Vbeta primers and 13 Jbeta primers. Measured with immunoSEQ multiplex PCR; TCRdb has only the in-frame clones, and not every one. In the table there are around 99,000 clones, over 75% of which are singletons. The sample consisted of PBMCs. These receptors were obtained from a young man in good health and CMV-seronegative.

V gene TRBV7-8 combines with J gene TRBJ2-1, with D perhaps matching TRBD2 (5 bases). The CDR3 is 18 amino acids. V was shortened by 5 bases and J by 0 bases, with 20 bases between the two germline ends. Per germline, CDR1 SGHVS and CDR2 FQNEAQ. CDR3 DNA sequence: TGTGCCAGCAGCCGATTTACTCAGACTATGGGCTCCTACAATGAGCAGTTCTTC. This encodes CASSRFTQTMGSYNEQFF.

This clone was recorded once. The CDR3 is CASSPLGGPVEVNYGYTF. In DNA form, the CDR3 reads TGTGCCAGCAGCCCCCTGGGGGGTCCAGTAGAGGTTAACTATGGCTACACCTTC. This sequence joins TRBV9 and TRBJ1-2, with D perhaps matching TRBD1 (5 bases). Trimming took off 4 bases at V and 1 base at J, with 23 bases between the two ends. The CDR3 runs to 18 residues. CDR1 is SGDLS and CDR2 is YYNGEE in the germline V gene.

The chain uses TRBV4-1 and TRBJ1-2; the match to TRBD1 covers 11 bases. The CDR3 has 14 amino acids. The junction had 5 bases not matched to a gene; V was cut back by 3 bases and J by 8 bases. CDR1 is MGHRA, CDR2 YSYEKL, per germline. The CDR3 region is CASSQPDRGHGYTF. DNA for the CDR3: TGCGCCAGCAGCCAGCCGGACAGGGGGCACGGCTACACCTTC.

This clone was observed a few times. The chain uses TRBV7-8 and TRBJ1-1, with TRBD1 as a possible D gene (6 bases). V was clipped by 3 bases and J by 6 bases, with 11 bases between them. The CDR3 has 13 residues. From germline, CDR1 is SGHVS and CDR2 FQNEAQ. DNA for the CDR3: TGTGCCAGCAGCTTCACAGGGTTGTCTGAAGCTTTCTTT. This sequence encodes CASSFTGLSEAFF.

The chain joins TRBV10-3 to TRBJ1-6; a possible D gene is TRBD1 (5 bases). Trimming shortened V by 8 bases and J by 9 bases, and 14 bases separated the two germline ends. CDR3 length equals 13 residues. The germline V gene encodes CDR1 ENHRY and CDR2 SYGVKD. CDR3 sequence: CAIRGLTGSPLHF. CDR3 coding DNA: TGTGCCATCCGGGGACTGACGGGTTCACCCCTCCACTTT.

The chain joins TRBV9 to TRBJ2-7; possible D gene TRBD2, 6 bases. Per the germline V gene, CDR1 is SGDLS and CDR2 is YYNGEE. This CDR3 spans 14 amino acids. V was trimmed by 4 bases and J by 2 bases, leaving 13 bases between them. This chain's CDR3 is CASSLSGPPYEQYF. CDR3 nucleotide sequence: TGTGCCAGCAGCCTTAGCGGACCACCCTACGAGCAGTACTTC.

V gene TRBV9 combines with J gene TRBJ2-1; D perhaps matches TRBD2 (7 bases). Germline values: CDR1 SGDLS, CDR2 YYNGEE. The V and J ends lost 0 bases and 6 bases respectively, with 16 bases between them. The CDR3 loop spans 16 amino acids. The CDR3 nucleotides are TGTGCCAGCAGCGTAGAAGGGGGAGGGGCCTCCAATGAGCAGTTCTTC. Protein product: CASSVEGGGASNEQFF.

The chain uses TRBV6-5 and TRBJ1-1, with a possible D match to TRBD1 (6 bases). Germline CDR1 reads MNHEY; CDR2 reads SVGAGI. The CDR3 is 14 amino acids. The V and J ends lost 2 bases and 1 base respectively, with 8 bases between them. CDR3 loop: CASSYMTGNTEAFF. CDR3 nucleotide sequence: TGTGCCAGCAGTTACATGACAGGGAACACTGAAGCTTTCTTT.

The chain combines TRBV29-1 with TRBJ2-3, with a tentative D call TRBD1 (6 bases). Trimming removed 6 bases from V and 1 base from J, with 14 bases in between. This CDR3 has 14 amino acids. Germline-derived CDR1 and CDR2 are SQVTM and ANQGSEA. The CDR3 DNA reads TGCAGCGTCCCGGAACAGGGTCGCACAGATACGCAGTATTTT. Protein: CSVPEQGRTDTQYF.

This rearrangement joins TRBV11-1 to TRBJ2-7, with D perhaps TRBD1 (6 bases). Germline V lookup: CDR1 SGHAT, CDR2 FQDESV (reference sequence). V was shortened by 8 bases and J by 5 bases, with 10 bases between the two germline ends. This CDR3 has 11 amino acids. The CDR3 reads CASGRGHEQYF. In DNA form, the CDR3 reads TGTGCCAGCGGCAGGGGCCACGAGCAGTACTTC.

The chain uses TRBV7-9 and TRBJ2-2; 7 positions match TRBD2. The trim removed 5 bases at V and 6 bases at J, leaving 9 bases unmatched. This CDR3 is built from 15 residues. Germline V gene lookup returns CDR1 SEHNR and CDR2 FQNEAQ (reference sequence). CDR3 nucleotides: TGTGCCAGCAGCCCCCCGGCGGGAGCCCCCGGGGAGCTGTTTTTT. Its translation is CASSPPAGAPGELFF.

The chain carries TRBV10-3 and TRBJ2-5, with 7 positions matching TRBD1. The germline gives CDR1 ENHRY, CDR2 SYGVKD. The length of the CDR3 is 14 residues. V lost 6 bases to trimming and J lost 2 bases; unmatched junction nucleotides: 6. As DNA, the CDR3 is TGTGCCATCAGGAGGACAGGCCAGCAAGAGACCCAGTACTTC. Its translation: CAIRRTGQQETQYF.

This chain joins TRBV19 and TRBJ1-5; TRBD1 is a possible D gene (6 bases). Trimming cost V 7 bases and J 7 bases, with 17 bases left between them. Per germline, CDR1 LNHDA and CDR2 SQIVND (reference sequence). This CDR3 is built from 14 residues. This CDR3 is CASKGGGTGQPQHF. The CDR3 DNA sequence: TGTGCCAGTAAGGGGGGGGGCACTGGGCAGCCCCAGCATTTT.

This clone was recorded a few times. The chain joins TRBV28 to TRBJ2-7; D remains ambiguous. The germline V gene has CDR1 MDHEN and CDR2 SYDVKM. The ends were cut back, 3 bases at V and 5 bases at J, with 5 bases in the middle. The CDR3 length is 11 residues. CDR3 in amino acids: CASSFSHEQYF. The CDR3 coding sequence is TGTGCCAGCAGTTTTAGCCACGAGCAGTACTTC.

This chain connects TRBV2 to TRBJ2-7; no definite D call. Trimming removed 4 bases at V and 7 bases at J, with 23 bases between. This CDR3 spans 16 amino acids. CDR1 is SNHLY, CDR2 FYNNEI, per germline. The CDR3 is CASSVPLSQPEMEQYF. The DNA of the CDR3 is TGTGCCAGCAGTGTCCCCCTGAGTCAACCCGAGATGGAGCAGTACTTC.

The CDR3 reads CAIGVTGSYEQYF. The CDR3 coding sequence is TGTGCCATCGGTGTGACTGGCTCCTACGAGCAGTACTTC. V and J are TRBV10-3 and TRBJ2-7; D is unresolved. Trimming removed 8 bases from V and 0 bases from J, with 11 bases in between. Per germline, CDR1 ENHRY and CDR2 SYGVKD. This CDR3 is built from 13 residues.

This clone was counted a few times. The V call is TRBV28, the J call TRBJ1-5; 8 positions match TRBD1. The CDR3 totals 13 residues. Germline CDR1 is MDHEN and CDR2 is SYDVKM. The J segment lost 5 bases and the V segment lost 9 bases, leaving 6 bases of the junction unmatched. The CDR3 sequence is CASWYRGDQPQHF. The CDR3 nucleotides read TGTGCCAGTTGGTACAGGGGGGATCAGCCCCAGCATTTT.

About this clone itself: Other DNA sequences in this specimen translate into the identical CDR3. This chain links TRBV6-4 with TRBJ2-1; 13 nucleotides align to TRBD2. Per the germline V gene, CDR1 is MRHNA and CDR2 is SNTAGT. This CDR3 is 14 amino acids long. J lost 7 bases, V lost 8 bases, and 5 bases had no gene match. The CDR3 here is CASSELAGGNEQFF. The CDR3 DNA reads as TGTGCCAGCTCTGAACTAGCGGGAGGGAATGAGCAGTTCTTC.

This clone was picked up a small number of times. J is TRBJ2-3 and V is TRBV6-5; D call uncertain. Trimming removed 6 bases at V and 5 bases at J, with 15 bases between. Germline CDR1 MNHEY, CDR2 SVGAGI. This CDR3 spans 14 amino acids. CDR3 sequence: CASRPPSSGDTQYF. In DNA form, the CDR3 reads TGTGCCAGCAGACCCCCGAGTTCGGGAGATACGCAGTATTTT.

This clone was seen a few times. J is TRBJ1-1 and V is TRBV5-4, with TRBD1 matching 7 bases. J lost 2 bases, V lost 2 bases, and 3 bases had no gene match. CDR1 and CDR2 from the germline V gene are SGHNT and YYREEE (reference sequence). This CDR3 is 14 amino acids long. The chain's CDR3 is CASSFQGGNTEAFF. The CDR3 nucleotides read TGTGCCAGCAGCTTTCAGGGGGGAAACACTGAAGCTTTCTTT. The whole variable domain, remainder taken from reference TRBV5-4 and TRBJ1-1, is ETGVTQSPTHLIKTRGQQVTLRCSSQSGHNTVSWYQQALGQGPQFIFQYYREEENGRGNFPPRFSGLQFPNYSSELNVNALELDDSALYLCASSFQGGNTEAFFGQGTRLTVV.

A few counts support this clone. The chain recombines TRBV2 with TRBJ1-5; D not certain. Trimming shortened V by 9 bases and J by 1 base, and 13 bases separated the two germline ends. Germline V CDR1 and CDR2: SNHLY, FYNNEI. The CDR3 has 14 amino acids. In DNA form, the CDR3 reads TGTGCCAGTGGGGAGAGGAGAAGCAATCAGCCCCAGCATTTT. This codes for CASGERRSNQPQHF. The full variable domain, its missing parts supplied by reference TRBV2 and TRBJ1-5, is EPEVTQTPSHQVTQMGQEVILRCVPISNHLYFYWYRQILGQKVEFLVSFYNNEISEKSEIFDDQFSVERPDGSNFTLKIRSTKLEDSAMYFCASGERRSNQPQHFGDGTRLSIL.

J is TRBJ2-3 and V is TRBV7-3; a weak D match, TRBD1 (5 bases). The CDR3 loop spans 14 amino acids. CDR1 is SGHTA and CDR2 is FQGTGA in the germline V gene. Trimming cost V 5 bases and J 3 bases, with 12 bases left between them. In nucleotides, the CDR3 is TGTGCCAGCAGCCCTGCCCCAGGGACAGATACGCAGTATTTT. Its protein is CASSPAPGTDTQYF.

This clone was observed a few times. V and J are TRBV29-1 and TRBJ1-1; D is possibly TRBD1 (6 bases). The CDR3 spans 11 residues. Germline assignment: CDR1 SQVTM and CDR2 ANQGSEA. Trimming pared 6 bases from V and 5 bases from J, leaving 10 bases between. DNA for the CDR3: TGCAGCGTGGGGGCGCGGACTGAAGCTTTCTTT. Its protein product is CSVGARTEAFF. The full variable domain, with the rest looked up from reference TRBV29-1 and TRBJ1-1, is SAVISQKPSRDICQRGTSLTIQCQVDSQVTMMFWYRQQPGQSLTLIATANQGSEATYESGFVIDKFPISRPNLTFSTLTVSNMSPEDSSIYLCSVGARTEAFFGQGTRLTVV.

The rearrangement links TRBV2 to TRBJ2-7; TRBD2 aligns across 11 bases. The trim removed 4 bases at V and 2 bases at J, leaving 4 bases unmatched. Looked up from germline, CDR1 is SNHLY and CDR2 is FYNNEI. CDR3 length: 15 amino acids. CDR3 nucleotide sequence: TGTGCCAGCAGTGCTAGCGGGGGGAACCCCTACGAGCAGTACTTC. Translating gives CASSASGGNPYEQYF.